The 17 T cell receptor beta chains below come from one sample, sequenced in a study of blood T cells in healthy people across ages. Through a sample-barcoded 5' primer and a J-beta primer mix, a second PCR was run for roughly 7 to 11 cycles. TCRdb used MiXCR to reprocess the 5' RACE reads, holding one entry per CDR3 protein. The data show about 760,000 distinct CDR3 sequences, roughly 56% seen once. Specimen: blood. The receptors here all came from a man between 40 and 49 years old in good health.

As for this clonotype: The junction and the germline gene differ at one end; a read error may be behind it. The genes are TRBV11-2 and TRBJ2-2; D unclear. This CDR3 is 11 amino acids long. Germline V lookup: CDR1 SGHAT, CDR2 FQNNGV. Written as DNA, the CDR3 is TGTGCCGGCAGCGCCGGGTTAGAGCTGTTTTTT. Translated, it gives CAGSAGLELFF. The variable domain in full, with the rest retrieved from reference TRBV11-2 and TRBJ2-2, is EAGVAQSPRYKIIEKRQSVAFWCNPISGHATLYWYQQILGQGPKLLIQFQNNGVVDDSQLPKDRFSAERLKGVDSTLKIQPAKLEDSAVYLCAGSAGLELFFGEGSRLTVL.

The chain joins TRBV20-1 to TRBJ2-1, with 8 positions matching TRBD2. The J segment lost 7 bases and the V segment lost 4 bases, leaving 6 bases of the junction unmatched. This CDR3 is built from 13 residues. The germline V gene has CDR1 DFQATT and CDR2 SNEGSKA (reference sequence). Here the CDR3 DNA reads TGCAGTGCTATCGGGACTAGATCGAATGAGCAGTTCTTC. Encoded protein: CSAIGTRSNEQFF.

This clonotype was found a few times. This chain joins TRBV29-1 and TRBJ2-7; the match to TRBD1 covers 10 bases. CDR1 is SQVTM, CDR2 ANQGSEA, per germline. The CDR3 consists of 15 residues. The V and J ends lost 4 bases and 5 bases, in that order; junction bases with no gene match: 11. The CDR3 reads CSVGRRGQGRHEQYF. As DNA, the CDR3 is TGCAGCGTTGGCCGAAGGGGACAGGGGAGACACGAGCAGTACTTC.

The CDR3 sequence: CSAREDRAAFSYEQYF. CDR3 in DNA: TGCAGTGCTAGGGAGGACAGGGCAGCATTCTCCTACGAGCAGTACTTC. The chain is built from TRBV20-1 and TRBJ2-7, with 8 bases identical to TRBD1. CDR1 is DFQATT, CDR2 SNEGSKA, per germline (reference sequence). This CDR3 has 16 amino acids. V shed 3 bases, J shed 0 bases, and the junction held 10 bases outside the gene matches.

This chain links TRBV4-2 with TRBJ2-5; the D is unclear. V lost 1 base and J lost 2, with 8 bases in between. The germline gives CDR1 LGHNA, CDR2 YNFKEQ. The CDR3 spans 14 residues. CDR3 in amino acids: CASSQGPNQETQYF. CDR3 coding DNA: TGTGCCAGCAGCCAAGGCCCCAATCAAGAGACCCAGTACTTC.

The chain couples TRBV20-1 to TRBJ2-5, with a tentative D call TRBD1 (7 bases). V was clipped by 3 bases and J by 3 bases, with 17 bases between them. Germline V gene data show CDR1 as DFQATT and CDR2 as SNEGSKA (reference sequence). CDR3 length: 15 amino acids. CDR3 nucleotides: TGCAGTGCTAGCGTCCCCAGGGGGGCGGAAGAGACCCAGTACTTC. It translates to CSASVPRGAEETQYF.

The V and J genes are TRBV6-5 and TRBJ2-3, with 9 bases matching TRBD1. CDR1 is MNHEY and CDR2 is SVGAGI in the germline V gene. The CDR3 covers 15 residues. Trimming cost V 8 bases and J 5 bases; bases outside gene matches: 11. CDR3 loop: CASWAGQGPIDTQYF. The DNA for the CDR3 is TGTGCCAGCTGGGCGGGACAGGGCCCGATAGATACGCAGTATTTT.

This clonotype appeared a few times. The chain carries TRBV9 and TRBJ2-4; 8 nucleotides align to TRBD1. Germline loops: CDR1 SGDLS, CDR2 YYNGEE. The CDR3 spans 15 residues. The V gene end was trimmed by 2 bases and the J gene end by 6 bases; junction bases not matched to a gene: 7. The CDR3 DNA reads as TGTGCCAGCAGCGTTTCACAGGGGGGCCTAAACATTCAGTACTTC. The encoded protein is CASSVSQGGLNIQYF.

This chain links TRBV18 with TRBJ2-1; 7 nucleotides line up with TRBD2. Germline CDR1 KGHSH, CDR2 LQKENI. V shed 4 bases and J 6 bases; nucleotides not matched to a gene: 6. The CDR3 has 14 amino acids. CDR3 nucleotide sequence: TGTGCCAGCTCACGAGGACTAGAAAGCAATGAGCAGTTCTTC. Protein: CASSRGLESNEQFF. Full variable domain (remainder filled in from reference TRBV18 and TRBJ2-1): NAGVMQNPRHLVRRRGQEARLRCSPMKGHSHVYWYRQLPEEGLKFMVYLQKENIIDESGMPKERFSAEFPKEGPSILRIQQVVRGDSAAYFCASSRGLESNEQFFGPGTRLTVL.

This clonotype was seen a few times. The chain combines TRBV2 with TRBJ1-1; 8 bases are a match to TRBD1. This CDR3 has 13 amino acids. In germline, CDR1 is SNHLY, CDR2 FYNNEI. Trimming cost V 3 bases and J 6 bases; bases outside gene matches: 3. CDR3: CASSDQGAPEAFF. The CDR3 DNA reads TGTGCCAGCAGTGATCAGGGGGCCCCTGAAGCTTTCTTT.

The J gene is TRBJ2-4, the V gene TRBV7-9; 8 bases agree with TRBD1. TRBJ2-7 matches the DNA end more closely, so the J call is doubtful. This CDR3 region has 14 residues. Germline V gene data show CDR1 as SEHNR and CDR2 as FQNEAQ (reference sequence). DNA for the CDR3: TGTGCCAGCAGCTTTGAGCAGGGGGCTTACGAGCAGTACTTC. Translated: CASSFEQGAYEQYF.

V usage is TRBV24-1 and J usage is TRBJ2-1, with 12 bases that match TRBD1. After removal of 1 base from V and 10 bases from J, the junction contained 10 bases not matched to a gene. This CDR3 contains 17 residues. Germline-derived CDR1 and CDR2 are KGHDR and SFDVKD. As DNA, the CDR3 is TGTGCCACCAGTGATTTCCCGGGACAGGGGGCGAACGAGGAGCAGTTCTTC. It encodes CATSDFPGQGANEEQFF.

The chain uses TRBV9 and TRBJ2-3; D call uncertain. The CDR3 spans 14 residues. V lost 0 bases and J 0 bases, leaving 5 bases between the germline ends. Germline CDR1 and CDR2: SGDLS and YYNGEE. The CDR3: CASSVGESTDTQYF. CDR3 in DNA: TGTGCCAGCAGCGTAGGAGAAAGCACAGATACGCAGTATTTT.

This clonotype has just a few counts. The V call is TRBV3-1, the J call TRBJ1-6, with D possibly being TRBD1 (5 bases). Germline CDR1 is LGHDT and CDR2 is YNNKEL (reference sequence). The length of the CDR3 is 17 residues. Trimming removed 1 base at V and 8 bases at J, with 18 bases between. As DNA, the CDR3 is TGTGCCAGCAGCCAAGCTGCCCTGGGCAGGGTGGATTCACCCCTCCACTTT. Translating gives CASSQAALGRVDSPLHF.

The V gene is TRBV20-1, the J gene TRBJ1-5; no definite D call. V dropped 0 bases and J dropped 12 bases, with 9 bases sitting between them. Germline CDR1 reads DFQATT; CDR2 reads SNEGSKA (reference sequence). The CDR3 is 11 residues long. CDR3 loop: CSARDAPHQHF. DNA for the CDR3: TGCAGTGCTAGAGATGCCCCCCACCAGCATTTT.

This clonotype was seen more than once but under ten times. The CDR3 protein is CASSKTGYNEQFF. The CDR3, as DNA: TGTGCCAGCAGCAAAACAGGATACAATGAGCAGTTCTTC. The chain carries TRBV7-2 and TRBJ2-1, with TRBD1 as a possible D gene (5 bases). Trimming shortened V by 5 bases and J by 4 bases, and 9 bases separated the two germline ends. Germline CDR1 SGHTA, CDR2 FQGNSA. This CDR3 contains 13 residues.

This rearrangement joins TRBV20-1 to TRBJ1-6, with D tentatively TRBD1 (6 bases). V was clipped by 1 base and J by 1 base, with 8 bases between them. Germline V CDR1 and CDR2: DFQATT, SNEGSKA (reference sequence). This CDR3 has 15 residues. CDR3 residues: CSARVQGSYNSPLHF. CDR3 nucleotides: TGCAGTGCTAGAGTACAGGGATCCTATAATTCACCCCTCCACTTT.